What follows are 26 T cell receptor beta chains derived from one specimen sequenced in a study of CD8 T cells in Susac syndrome (dated by TCRdb to between 2017 and 2020). Library construction relied on the immunoSEQ multiplex PCR assay. RNA was extracted with the RNeasy kit and about 0.45 to 1 ug was reverse transcribed using random hexamers. TCRdb handled the public reads itself, with Q25 trimming in fastp and clone calling in MiXCR, and kept productive beta chains. Entries that share a CDR3 protein sequence are merged under the most common genes and DNA. This sample is represented by about 150,000 distinct CDR3 sequences; 93% of them were singletons. About 0.088% of the sample belongs to the ten largest clones. The sample taken for sequencing was CD4+ T cells from PBMCs. The receptors stem from a human donor with multiple sclerosis.

The chain is built from TRBV5-6 and TRBJ2-5; TRBD1 matches at 8 bases. V gave up 3 bases and J gave up 1 base; unmatched junction bases: 2. The CDR3 is made up of 14 amino acids. Germline-derived CDR1 and CDR2 are SGHDT and YYEEEE. For the CDR3, the DNA is TGTGCCAGCAGCTCGACAGGGGCCCAAGAGACCCAGTACTTC. Encoded protein: CASSSTGAQETQYF.

The chain links TRBV2 to TRBJ2-7; 9 nucleotides line up with TRBD2. This CDR3 spans 13 amino acids. The V gene end was trimmed by 9 bases and the J gene end by 4 bases; junction bases not matched to a gene: 7. The germline gives CDR1 SNHLY, CDR2 FYNNEI. CDR3 amino acids: CARGASGMYEQYF. CDR3 coding DNA: TGTGCCAGGGGGGCTAGCGGGATGTACGAGCAGTACTTC.

This clonotype is a singleton in its sample. J is TRBJ2-7 and V is TRBV4-3; D not certain. CDR1 and CDR2 from the germline V gene are LGHNA and YSLEER. This CDR3 comprises 15 residues. V was clipped by 1 base and J by 4 bases, with 14 bases between them. The chain's CDR3 is CASSQAAHQLYEQYF. CDR3 DNA: TGCGCCAGCAGCCAAGCGGCCCACCAATTATACGAGCAGTACTTC.

This clonotype was seen only once. V usage is TRBV28 and J usage is TRBJ1-4, with 9 bases identical to TRBD1. Germline CDR1 reads MDHEN; CDR2 reads SYDVKM. The CDR3 loop spans 15 amino acids. The trim removed 5 bases at V and 6 bases at J, leaving 7 bases unmatched. In DNA form, the CDR3 reads TGTGCCAGCAGTCCAACAGGGGGCACGGATGAAAAACTGTTTTTT. This encodes CASSPTGGTDEKLFF.

This rearrangement joins TRBV18 to TRBJ1-1; 7 nucleotides agree with TRBD1. This CDR3 has 15 residues. Per germline, CDR1 KGHSH and CDR2 LQKENI. V was clipped by 5 bases and J by 4 bases; unmatched bases: 10. The CDR3 loop reads CASSWFRPGGTEAFF. The CDR3 region has the DNA TGTGCCAGCTCATGGTTTCGGCCAGGGGGCACTGAAGCTTTCTTT.

The V and J genes are TRBV6-6 and TRBJ1-5; D unclear. From germline, CDR1 is MNHNY and CDR2 SVGAGI (reference sequence). The CDR3 totals 16 residues. Trimming pared 6 bases from V and 1 base from J, leaving 16 bases between. DNA for the CDR3: TGTGCCAGCAGAGCACCGACGTACAGCAGCAATCAGCCCCAGCATTTT. It is translated as CASRAPTYSSNQPQHF.

The chain combines TRBV28 with TRBJ2-5; D is perhaps TRBD1 or TRBD2 (5 bases each). CDR3 length: 15 residues. Between the trimmed V and J ends, which lost 3 bases and 5 bases, there was a span of 16 bases. CDR1 MDHEN and CDR2 SYDVKM come from the germline V gene. The CDR3 loop is CASSLSGSGAETQYF. The CDR3 bases are TGTGCCAGCAGTTTGTCGGGATCCGGGGCCGAGACCCAGTACTTC.

The chain is built from TRBV30 and TRBJ2-7; unclear D gene. The ends were cut back, 0 bases at V and 3 bases at J, with 12 bases in the middle. Germline CDR1 reads GTSNPN; CDR2 reads SVGIG (reference sequence). The CDR3 is made up of 14 amino acids. The CDR3 region is CAWSVSWASYEQYF. DNA of the CDR3: TGTGCCTGGAGTGTAAGTTGGGCTAGCTACGAGCAGTACTTC.

The sample holds a few counts of this clonotype. This rearrangement joins TRBV6-2 or TRBV6-3 to TRBJ1-1; the D gene is possibly TRBD1 (5 bases). Trimming took off 5 bases at V and 8 bases at J, with 9 bases between the two ends. There are 11 residues in the CDR3. CDR1 is MNHEY, CDR2 SVGEGT, per germline. The CDR3 here is CASSQGSEAFF. CDR3 DNA sequence: TGTGCCAGCAGTCAGGGTTCCGAAGCTTTCTTT.

The chain uses TRBV5-1 and TRBJ2-7, with no clear D. CDR3 size: 13 residues. CDR1 and CDR2 from the germline V gene are SGHRS and YFSETQ. The V end lost 2 bases, the J end lost 2 bases, and 8 bases lay between the germline ends. This CDR3 is CASSLGITYEQYF. In DNA, the CDR3 is TGCGCCAGCAGCTTAGGGATTACCTACGAGCAGTACTTC.

This chain joins TRBV28 and TRBJ1-2; no clear D. The CDR3 has 15 residues. Trimming cost V 6 bases and J 7 bases, with 21 bases left between them. The germline gives CDR1 MDHEN, CDR2 SYDVKM. For the CDR3, the DNA is TGTGCCAGCAGCCCTAGGCCCTGGGAGGTTGGTGGCTACACCTTC. Translation: CASSPRPWEVGGYTF.

The chain is built from TRBV2 and TRBJ2-3; unclear D gene. This CDR3 contains 12 residues. The germline gives CDR1 SNHLY, CDR2 FYNNEI. Trimming left V 1 base short and J 3 bases short, with 2 bases between. The CDR3 DNA is TGTGCCAGCAGTGAAGATACAGATACGCAGTATTTT. This codes for CASSEDTDTQYF.

This clonotype was found once. The chain uses TRBV6-5 and TRBJ1-1, with unresolved D. The CDR3 has 15 amino acids. Trimming stripped 0 bases from V and 0 bases from J, with 8 bases between. Germline loops: CDR1 MNHEY, CDR2 SVGAGI. This chain's CDR3 is CASSYSPGMNTEAFF. For the CDR3, the DNA is TGTGCCAGCAGTTACTCGCCAGGCATGAACACTGAAGCTTTCTTT.

This clonotype was recorded once. V is TRBV7-2 and J is TRBJ2-5; 12 nucleotides agree with TRBD2. Germline V lookup: CDR1 SGHTA, CDR2 FQGNSA. This CDR3 is built from 17 residues. Trimming took 1 base from V and 6 from J; bases not matched to a gene: 9. CDR3 region: CASSLVTSGGNGKTQYF. In DNA, the CDR3 is TGTGCCAGCAGCTTAGTCACTAGCGGGGGGAATGGAAAGACCCAGTACTTC.

The chain combines TRBV5-1 with TRBJ1-2, with D possibly TRBD1 on 5 matching bases. This CDR3 spans 17 amino acids. Trimming took off 3 bases at V and 0 bases at J, with 18 bases between the two ends. CDR1 is SGHRS and CDR2 is YFSETQ in the germline V gene. DNA of the CDR3: TGCGCCAGCAGCTCGGCCCGGAGAGGGGAAGCTAACTATGGCTACACCTTC. Translation: CASSSARRGEANYGYTF.

V gene TRBV20-1 combines with J gene TRBJ2-1; 15 positions match TRBD2. V shed 5 bases and J 8 bases; nucleotides not matched to a gene: 4. Germline CDR1 and CDR2: DFQATT and SNEGSKA (reference sequence). This CDR3 region has 14 residues. Here the CDR3 reads CSAGLAGGTDEQFF. DNA for the CDR3: TGCAGTGCTGGACTAGCGGGAGGGACGGATGAGCAGTTCTTC.

A single count supports this clonotype. This chain connects TRBV9 to TRBJ2-2, with 7 bases matching TRBD2. The length of the CDR3 is 14 residues. V trimming: 1 base; J trimming: 6 bases; junction bases outside the gene matches: 3. Looked up from germline, CDR1 is SGDLS and CDR2 is YYNGEE. The CDR3 is CASSVREDPGELFF. The CDR3 DNA is TGTGCCAGCAGCGTACGGGAGGATCCCGGGGAGCTGTTTTTT.

This chain connects TRBV12-3 or TRBV12-4 to TRBJ2-1; TRBD2 matches 9 bases. V trimming: 2 bases; J trimming: 4 bases; junction bases outside the gene matches: 18. The CDR3 spans 20 residues. Here the CDR3 DNA reads TGTGCCAGCAGTTTACAGGCAGGGGCGATTGGACTAGCGATGTACAATGAGCAGTTCTTC. The encoded protein is CASSLQAGAIGLAMYNEQFF.

This clonotype was seen a handful of times. This rearrangement joins TRBV18 to TRBJ1-1, with D possibly matching TRBD1 (5 bases). CDR1 KGHSH and CDR2 LQKENI come from the germline V gene. The CDR3 runs to 14 residues. V lost 2 bases and J 0 bases, leaving 7 bases between the germline ends. The CDR3 coding sequence is TGTGCCAGCTCACCAGGGGGGGTGAACACTGAAGCTTTCTTT. It encodes CASSPGGVNTEAFF.

The table lists this clonotype with a few counts. This rearrangement joins TRBV20-1 to TRBJ2-2; no firm D call. Germline CDR1 DFQATT, CDR2 SNEGSKA (reference sequence). This CDR3 spans 13 amino acids. The germline V and J ends were trimmed by 2 bases and 0 bases, with 4 bases remaining between them. The CDR3 nucleotides read TGCAGTGCTAGAAAACCGAACACCGGGGAGCTGTTTTTT. This sequence encodes CSARKPNTGELFF.

The gene calls are TRBV7-2 and TRBJ1-4; D gene unclear. Germline V gene data show CDR1 as SGHTA and CDR2 as FQGNSA. This CDR3 is built from 15 residues. V gave up 1 base and J gave up 7 bases, with 13 bases separating them. CDR3 sequence (DNA): TGTGCCAGCAGCTTAGAGGAGGCTCGTCTTGAAAAACTGTTTTTT. It encodes CASSLEEARLEKLFF.

J is TRBJ2-7 and V is TRBV19, with a tentative D call TRBD2 (6 bases). Germline CDR1 reads LNHDA; CDR2 reads SQIVND (reference sequence). The CDR3 has 15 amino acids. Between the trimmed V and J ends, which lost 6 bases and 6 bases, there was a span of 21 bases. CDR3 bases: TGTGCCAGTAGCTCAGGGACTCCTCCGGAGAGCGAGCAGTACTTC. It is translated as CASSSGTPPESEQYF.

The V and J genes are TRBV28 and TRBJ1-5, with no clear D. Trimming removed 5 bases from V and 0 bases from J, with 17 bases in between. This CDR3 is 17 amino acids long. Germline values: CDR1 MDHEN, CDR2 SYDVKM. Written as DNA, the CDR3 is TGTGCCAGCAGTGGGGTAGTTTGGGCAGCTAGCAATCAGCCCCAGCATTTT. Its translation: CASSGVVWAASNQPQHF.

V and J are TRBV2 and TRBJ2-4; 15 bases are shared with TRBD2. The CDR3 extends over 19 amino acids. The V segment lost 7 bases and the J segment 0 bases; nucleotides outside the gene matches: 10. Germline V gene data show CDR1 as SNHLY and CDR2 as FYNNEI. The DNA for the CDR3 is TGTGCCAGCACCTCTCAACCGGGACTAGCGGGGGGAGCCAAAAACATTCAGTACTTC. Translation: CASTSQPGLAGGAKNIQYF.

V usage is TRBV29-1 and J usage is TRBJ1-2, with unresolved D. The CDR3 is made up of 15 amino acids. V shed 3 bases and J shed 6 bases, with 20 bases lying between them. Looked up from germline, CDR1 is SQVTM and CDR2 is ANQGSEA. The CDR3 loop is CSVDFQKPGPNGYTF. Here the CDR3 DNA reads TGCAGCGTTGACTTCCAGAAGCCTGGGCCAAATGGCTACACCTTC.

V usage is TRBV12-3 or TRBV12-4 and J usage is TRBJ2-7; D gene ambiguous. This CDR3 comprises 10 residues. V was pared by 5 bases and J by 2 bases, with 1 base between. The CDR3 DNA follows: TGTGCCAGCAGTGCCTACGAGCAGTACTTC. Its translation is CASSAYEQYF.